This TCR beta chain was identified during a study of T cell responses to AZD1222 COVID-19 vaccine. Study findings and constraints: Spike-wide vaccine-associated CD4 TCRs dominated at 160-218 and 743-854. Spike-specific TCR breadth and depth both grew after two AZD1222 doses. Sampling captured repertoires only after the peak T cell response. White British ancestry dominated among donors, who included more females, and clonal diversity was possibly underestimated.

Libraries were prepared by immunoSEQ multiplex PCR; TCRdb keeps only in-frame clonotypes and omits some of them. The repertoire holds tens of thousands of clones, with 90% as singletons. Notes on this clone: Its cognate antigen is unknown.

Germline V gene sequence: CDR1 SNHLY, CDR2 FYNNEI. This CDR3 spans 11 amino acids. Trimming cost V 4 bases and J 5 bases, with 4 bases left between them. This TCR was sampled from an adult who received the AZD1222 COVID-19 vaccine. V usage is TRBV2 and J usage is TRBJ2-3; D ambiguous. This specimen consisted of peripheral blood, obtained 28 days after the second AZD1222 dose. The CDR3 here is CASSVGDTQYF. The DNA of the CDR3 is TGTGCCAGCAGTGTGGGAGATACGCAGTATTTT.